This T cell receptor beta chain came from a study of metastatic and nonmetastatic thyroid tumors. Study-wide context: Repertoires from blood and tumor or nodule tissue of malignant and benign thyroid patients were compared.

MiXCR reprocessed the PCR reads for TCRdb. Counted here are about 59,000 clones, about a sixth occurring once; the ten biggest clones make up around 9%. The CDR3 extends over 21 amino acids. The V gene's germline CDR1 is DFQATT and CDR2 SNEGSKA (reference sequence). V dropped 1 base and J dropped 5; count of bases not matched to a gene: 24. This clone was picked up many times. Patients had received no treatment of any kind before thyroid surgery. Material: blood. The receptor comes from a male donor with papillary thyroid cancer or a benign thyroid nodule (not recorded which). Some clones in this sample may be carry-over from other donors' samples. The J gene is TRBJ2-5, the V gene TRBV20-1; 11 nucleotides align to TRBD2. In nucleotides, the CDR3 is TGCAGTGCTAGAGTTTCCCTAGCGGGAGGCCCATCAGGTGTTTGGGGCGAGACCCAGTACTTC. As protein: CSARVSLAGGPSGVWGETQYF.